This T cell receptor beta chain was sequenced for a study of type 1 and type 2 diabetes patients. In the study overall: Participants included type 1 and type 2 diabetes patients plus nondiabetic controls.

The length of the CDR3 is 13 residues. Deletions cut 5 bases from V and 9 bases from J, with 14 bases between. Germline V gene data show CDR1 as SGHVS and CDR2 as FNYEAQ. Genomic DNA was the PCR template. Multiplex PCR with 30 forward and 13 reverse primers amplified the TCR beta CDR3. TCRdb recomputed calls from the multiplex PCR reads with MiXCR, one row per CDR3 protein. Seen here are about 270,000 distinct CDR3 sequences, roughly 44% observed once, and the top ten hold roughly an eighth. Material: peripheral blood mononuclear cells (PBMCs). The TCR was taken from a young man with type 2 diabetes. The chain has TRBV7-6 and TRBJ2-1; D not certain. CDR3 amino acids: CASSAGLWGEQFF. The CDR3, as DNA: TGTGCCAGCAGCGCCGGGTTGTGGGGTGAGCAGTTCTTC.